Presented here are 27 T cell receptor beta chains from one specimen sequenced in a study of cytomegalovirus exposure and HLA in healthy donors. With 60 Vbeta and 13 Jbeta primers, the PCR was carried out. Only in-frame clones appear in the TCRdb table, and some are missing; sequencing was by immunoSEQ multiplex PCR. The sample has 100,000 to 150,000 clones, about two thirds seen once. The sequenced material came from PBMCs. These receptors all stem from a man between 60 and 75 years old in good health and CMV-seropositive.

The CDR3 DNA reads TGTGCCAGCAGCGGGTTGGACACCCAAGAGACCCAGTACTTC. This translates into CASSGLDTQETQYF. The rearrangement links TRBV9 to TRBJ2-5, with a weak D call TRBD1 (5 bases). The CDR3 consists of 14 residues. The V gene's germline CDR1 is SGDLS and CDR2 YYNGEE. The ends were cut back, 3 bases at V and 1 base at J, with 10 bases in the middle.

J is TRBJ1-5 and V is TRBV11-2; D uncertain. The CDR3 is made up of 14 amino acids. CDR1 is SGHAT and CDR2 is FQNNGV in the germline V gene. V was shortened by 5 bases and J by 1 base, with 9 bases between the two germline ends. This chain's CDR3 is CASSVEASNQPQHF. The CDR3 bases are TGTGCCAGCAGCGTCGAGGCGAGCAATCAGCCCCAGCATTTT.

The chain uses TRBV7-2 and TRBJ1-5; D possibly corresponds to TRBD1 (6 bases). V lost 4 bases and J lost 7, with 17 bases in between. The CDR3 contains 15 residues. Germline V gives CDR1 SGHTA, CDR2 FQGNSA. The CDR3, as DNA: TGTGCCAGCAGCTCCGTCCCCCTAACAGGGCAGCCCCAGCATTTT. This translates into CASSSVPLTGQPQHF.

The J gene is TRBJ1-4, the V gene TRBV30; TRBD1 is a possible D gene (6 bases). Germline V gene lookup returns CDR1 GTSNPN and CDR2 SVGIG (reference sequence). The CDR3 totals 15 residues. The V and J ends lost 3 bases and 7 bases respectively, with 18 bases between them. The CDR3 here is CAWRKKQGLGEKLFF. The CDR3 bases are TGTGCCTGGAGGAAAAAACAGGGATTAGGTGAAAAACTGTTTTTT.

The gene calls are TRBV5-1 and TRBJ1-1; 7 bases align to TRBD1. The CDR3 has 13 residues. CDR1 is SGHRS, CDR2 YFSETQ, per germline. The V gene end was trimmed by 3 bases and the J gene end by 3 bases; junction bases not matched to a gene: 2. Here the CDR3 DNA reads TGCGCCAGCAGCTCACAGGGGTACACTGAAGCTTTCTTT. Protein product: CASSSQGYTEAFF. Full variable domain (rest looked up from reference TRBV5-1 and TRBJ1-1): KAGVTQTPRYLIKTRGQQVTLSCSPISGHRSVSWYQQTPGQGLQFLFEYFSETQRNKGNFPGRFSGRQFSNSRSEMNVSTLELGDSALYLCASSSQGYTEAFFGQGTRLTVV.

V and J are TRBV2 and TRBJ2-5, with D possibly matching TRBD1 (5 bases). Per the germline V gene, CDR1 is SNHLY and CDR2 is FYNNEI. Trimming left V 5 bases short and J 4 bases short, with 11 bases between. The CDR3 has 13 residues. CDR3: CASSLQGGETQYF. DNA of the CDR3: TGTGCCAGCAGTCTTCAGGGTGGAGAGACCCAGTACTTC.

CDR3 residues: CASSVGQQETQYF. DNA of the CDR3: TGTGCCAGCAGCGTGGGACAGCAAGAGACCCAGTACTTC. The J gene is TRBJ2-5, the V gene TRBV9, with 7 nucleotides matching TRBD1. This CDR3 spans 13 amino acids. Germline trimming cut 2 bases from V and 2 bases from J; bases unmatched to any gene: 0. Germline values: CDR1 SGDLS, CDR2 YYNGEE.

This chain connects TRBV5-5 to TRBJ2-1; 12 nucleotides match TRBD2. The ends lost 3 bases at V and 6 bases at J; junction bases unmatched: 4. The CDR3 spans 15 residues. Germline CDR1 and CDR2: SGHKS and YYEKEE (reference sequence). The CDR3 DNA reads TGTGCCAGCAGCTCCGGACTAGCGGGGTTCAATGAGCAGTTCTTC. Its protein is CASSSGLAGFNEQFF.

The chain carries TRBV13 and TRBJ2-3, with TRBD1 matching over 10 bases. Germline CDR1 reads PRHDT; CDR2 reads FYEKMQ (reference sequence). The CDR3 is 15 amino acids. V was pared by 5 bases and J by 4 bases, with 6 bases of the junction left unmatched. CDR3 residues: CASSIGQGGADTQYF. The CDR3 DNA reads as TGTGCCAGCAGCATCGGACAGGGGGGGGCAGATACGCAGTATTTT.

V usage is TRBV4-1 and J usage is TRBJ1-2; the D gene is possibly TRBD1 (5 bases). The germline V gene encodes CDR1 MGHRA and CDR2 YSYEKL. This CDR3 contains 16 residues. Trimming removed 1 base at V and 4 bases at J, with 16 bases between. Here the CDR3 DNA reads TGCGCCAGCAGCCAAGTAAAGTACAGGACACTCTATGGCTACACCTTC. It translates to CASSQVKYRTLYGYTF.

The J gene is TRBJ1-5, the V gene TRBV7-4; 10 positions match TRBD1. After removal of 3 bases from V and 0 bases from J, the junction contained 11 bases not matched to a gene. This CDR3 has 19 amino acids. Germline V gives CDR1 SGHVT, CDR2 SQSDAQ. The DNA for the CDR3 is TGTGCCAGCAGCTTCCAACCGGGACAGGGGAATAATAGCAATCAGCCCCAGCATTTT. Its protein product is CASSFQPGQGNNSNQPQHF.

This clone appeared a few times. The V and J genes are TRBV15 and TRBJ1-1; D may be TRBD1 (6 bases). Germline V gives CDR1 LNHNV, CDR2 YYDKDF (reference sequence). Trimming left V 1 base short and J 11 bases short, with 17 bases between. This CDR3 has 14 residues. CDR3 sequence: CATSRGTSQGIAFF. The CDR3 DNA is TGTGCCACCAGCAGAGGGACGTCACAGGGAATCGCTTTCTTT.

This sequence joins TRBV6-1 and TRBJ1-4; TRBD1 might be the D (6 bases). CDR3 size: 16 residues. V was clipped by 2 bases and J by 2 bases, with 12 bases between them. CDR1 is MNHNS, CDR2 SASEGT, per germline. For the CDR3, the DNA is TGTGCCAGCAGTGAACCCAGGGGTTTGACTAATGAAAAACTGTTTTTT. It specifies CASSEPRGLTNEKLFF.

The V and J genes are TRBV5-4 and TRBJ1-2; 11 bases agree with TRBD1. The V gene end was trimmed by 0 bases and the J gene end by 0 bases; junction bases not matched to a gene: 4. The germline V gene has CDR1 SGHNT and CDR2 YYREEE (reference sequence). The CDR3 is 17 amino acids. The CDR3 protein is CASSLGGQGVSNYGYTF. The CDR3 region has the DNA TGTGCCAGCAGCTTGGGGGGACAGGGGGTTTCTAACTATGGCTACACCTTC.

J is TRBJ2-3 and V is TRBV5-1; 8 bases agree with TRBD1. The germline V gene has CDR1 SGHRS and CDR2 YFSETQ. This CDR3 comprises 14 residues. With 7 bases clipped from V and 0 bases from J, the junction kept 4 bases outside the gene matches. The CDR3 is CASFRDRSTDTQYF. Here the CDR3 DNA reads TGCGCCAGCTTTCGGGACAGGAGCACAGATACGCAGTATTTT.

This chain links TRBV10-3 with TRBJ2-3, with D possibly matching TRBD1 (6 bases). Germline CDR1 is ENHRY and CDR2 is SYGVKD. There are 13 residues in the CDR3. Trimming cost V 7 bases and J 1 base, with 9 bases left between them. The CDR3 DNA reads TGTGCCATCAACAGGGCACGCACAGATACGCAGTATTTT. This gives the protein CAINRARTDTQYF.

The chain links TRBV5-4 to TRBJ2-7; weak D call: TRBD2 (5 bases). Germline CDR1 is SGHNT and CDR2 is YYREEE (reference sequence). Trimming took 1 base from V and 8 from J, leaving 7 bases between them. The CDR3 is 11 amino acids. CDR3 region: CASSLSGKQYF. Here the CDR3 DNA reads TGTGCCAGCAGCTTGTCCGGGAAGCAGTACTTC.

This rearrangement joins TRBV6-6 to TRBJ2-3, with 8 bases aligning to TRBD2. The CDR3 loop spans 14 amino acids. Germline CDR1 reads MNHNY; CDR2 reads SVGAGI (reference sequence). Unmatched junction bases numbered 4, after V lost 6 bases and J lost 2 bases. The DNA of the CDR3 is TGTGCCAGCAGGCCGGGACTAGTCACAGATACGCAGTATTTT. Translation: CASRPGLVTDTQYF.

The CDR3 protein is CASSPRTGLSNQPQHF. The CDR3 DNA is TGTGCCAGCAGCCCTCGGACAGGCTTAAGCAATCAGCCCCAGCATTTT. The rearrangement links TRBV7-2 to TRBJ1-5; the match to TRBD1 covers 7 bases. CDR1 and CDR2 from the germline V gene are SGHTA and FQGNSA. The CDR3 runs to 16 residues. The J segment lost 1 base and the V segment lost 5 bases, leaving 8 bases of the junction unmatched. The variable domain in full, with the rest retrieved from reference TRBV7-2 and TRBJ1-5, is GAGVSQSPSNKVTEKGKDVELRCDPISGHTALYWYRQSLGQGLEFLIYFQGNSAPDKSGLPSDRFSAERTGGSVSTLTIQRTQQEDSAVYLCASSPRTGLSNQPQHFGDGTRLSIL.

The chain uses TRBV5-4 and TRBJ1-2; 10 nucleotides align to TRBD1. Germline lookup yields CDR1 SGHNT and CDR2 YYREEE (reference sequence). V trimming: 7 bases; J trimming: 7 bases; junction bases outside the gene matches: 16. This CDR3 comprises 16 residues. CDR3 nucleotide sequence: TGTGCCAGCGTTATAGGGACAGGGGCCACCATAGGTGGCTACACCTTC. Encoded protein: CASVIGTGATIGGYTF.

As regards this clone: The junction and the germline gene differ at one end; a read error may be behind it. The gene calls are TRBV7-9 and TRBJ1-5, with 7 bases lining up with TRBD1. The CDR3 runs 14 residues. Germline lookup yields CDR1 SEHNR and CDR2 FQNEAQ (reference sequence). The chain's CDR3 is CSSSKDRTNQPQHF. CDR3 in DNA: TGTTCCAGCAGCAAGGACAGGACCAATCAGCCCCAGCATTTT.

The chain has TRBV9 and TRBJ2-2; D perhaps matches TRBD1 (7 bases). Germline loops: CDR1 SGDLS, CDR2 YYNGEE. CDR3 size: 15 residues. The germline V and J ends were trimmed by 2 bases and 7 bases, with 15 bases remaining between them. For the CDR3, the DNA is TGTGCCAGCAGCGTTACAGGGGAGGATGGCGGGGAGCTGTTTTTT. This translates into CASSVTGEDGGELFF.

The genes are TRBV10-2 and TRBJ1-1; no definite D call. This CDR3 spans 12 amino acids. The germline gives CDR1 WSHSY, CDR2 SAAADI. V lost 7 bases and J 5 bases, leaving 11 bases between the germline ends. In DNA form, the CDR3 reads TGCGCCAGCAAAGGGAGGCGAACTGAAGCTTTCTTT. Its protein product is CASKGRRTEAFF.

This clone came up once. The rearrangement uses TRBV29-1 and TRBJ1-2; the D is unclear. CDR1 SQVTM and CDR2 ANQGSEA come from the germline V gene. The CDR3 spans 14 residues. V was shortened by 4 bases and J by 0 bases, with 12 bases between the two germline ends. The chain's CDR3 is CSVVVQDSNYGYTF. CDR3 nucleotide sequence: TGCAGCGTTGTGGTCCAGGACTCTAACTATGGCTACACCTTC.

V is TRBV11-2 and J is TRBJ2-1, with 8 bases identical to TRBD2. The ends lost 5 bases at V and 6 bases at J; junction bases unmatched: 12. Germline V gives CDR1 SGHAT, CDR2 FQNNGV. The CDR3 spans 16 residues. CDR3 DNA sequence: TGTGCCAGCAGCACTGGTACGGGGGGGATGTTCAATGAGCAGTTCTTC. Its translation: CASSTGTGGMFNEQFF.

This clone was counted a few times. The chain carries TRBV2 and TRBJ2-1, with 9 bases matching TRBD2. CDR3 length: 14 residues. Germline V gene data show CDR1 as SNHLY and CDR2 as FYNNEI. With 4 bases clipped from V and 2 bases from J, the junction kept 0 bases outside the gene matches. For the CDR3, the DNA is TGTGCCAGCAGTGGCGGGGGGGCCTACAATGAGCAGTTCTTC. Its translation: CASSGGGAYNEQFF.

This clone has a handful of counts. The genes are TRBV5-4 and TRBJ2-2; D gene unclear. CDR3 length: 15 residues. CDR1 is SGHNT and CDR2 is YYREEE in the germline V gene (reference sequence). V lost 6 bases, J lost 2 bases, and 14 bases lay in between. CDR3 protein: CASTPSRFNTGELFF. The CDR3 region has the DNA TGTGCCAGCACCCCCTCTAGATTTAACACCGGGGAGCTGTTTTTT.